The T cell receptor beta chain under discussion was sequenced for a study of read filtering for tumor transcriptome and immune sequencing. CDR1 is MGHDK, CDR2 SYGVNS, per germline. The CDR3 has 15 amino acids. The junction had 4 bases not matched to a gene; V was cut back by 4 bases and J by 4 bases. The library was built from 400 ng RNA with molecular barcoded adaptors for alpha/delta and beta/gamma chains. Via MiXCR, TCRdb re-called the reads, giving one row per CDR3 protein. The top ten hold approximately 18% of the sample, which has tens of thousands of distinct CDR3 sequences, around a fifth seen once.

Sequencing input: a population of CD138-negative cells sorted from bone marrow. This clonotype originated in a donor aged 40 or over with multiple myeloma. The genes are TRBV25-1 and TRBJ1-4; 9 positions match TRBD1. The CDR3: CASSAGQGINEKLFF. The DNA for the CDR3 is TGTGCCAGCAGTGCCGGACAGGGGATTAATGAAAAACTGTTTTTT. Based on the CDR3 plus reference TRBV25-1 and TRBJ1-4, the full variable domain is EADIYQTPRYLVIGTGKKITLECSQTMGHDKMYWYQQDPGMELHLIHYSYGVNSTEKGDLSSESTVSRIRTEHFPLTLESARPSHTSQYLCASSAGQGINEKLFFGSGTQLSVL.